This paragraph reports one T cell receptor (beta chain). This receptor's antigen is unknown. No base quality information exists; no much larger clone differs at one position. The immunoSEQ Assay, a bias-controlled multiplex PCR, was used to amplify TCRbeta CDR3 regions from genomic DNA. As for the authors' bioinformatics: Within the assay, amplification of reference gene primers was used to estimate how many nucleated cells each sample contained. To quantify the absolute abundance of each unique TCRbeta CDR3 rearrangement, sequence reads were collapsed and filtered. For each sample, productive Simpson clonality was calculated by taking the square root of Simpson's diversity index across productive rearrangements. Held by TCRdb, this immuneACCESS table contains in-frame sequences only and omits some clones. Under half of the omission traces to an unresolved V gene where checked; the cause of the rest is unknown. That table supplies the V and J calls and clone size; D and trimming were determined from the DNA. The table for this sample lists 110,000 to 150,000 clones; roughly 75% of them were counted only once. The ten top clones hold 6% of the sample.

These data are taken from a study of blood T cell repertoires in COVID-19 (dated by TCRdb to the early 2020s). Context from the whole study: Samples from collaborators originated in the United States, Italy and Spain and spanned both the acute and convalescent phases of COVID-19. The material from the prospective study consisted of cDNA or gDNA derived from T cells, B-cell-depleted T cells, or PBMCs. Subjects who had been exposed to COVID-19, were actively infected with it, or had recovered from it provided the deeply sampled blood TCRbeta repertoires that made up the dataset. A freely available public database, intended as a resource for researchers studying the immune response to SARS-CoV-2, is where the repertoires were released. The samples were drawn from the first 160 participants of the ongoing ImmuneRACE study and from about 1,200 subjects provided by 6 global collaborators. A de-identified subject ID, COVID-19 status, age in years and sex were almost always included in the sample metadata. Where available, HLA class I and class II types were obtained from metadata supplied by the sample provider rather than from assay-based typing. Paper-wide results and their limitations: How much clinical and demographic metadata was included differed by source and by participant, and the metadata was provided uncurated.

Participants in the prospective study were enrolled through a virtual design, were aged roughly 18 to 100 years, and lived in fewer than 30 United States geographic areas. In the prospective study, cohorts were assigned on the basis of participant-reported clinical history obtained from a screening survey and a study questionnaire. Recovered participants in ImmuneRACE Cohort 3 were defined as having two consecutive negative NP/OP PCR tests, clearance from a healthcare professional, or resolution of symptoms. In the prospective study, whole blood, serum and a nasopharyngeal or oropharyngeal swab were collected from each participant by mobile phlebotomists. Participants in the prospective study had the option to provide additional blood draws and questionnaires over a 2-month period. Before DNA extraction, prospective study blood samples were shipped either frozen or at room temperature. V ends up 0 bases short and J 2 bases short, with an unmatched junction base count of 3. The CDR3 holds 15 amino acids from the cysteine to the phenylalanine. Solely the CDR3 DNA is kept, with 45 bases framed from the first base. In the germline V gene, CDR1 corresponds to KGHSH and CDR2 to LQKENI.

This receptor was obtained from a woman between 50 and 59 years old who had recovered from COVID-19. Sequenced input: PBMCs or T cells enriched from blood (not recorded which). The chain joins TRBV18 to TRBJ2-5, with 7 bases in between that match TRBD1. This receptor has the CDR3 CASSPPGQHQETQYF. The nucleotides read TGTGCCAGCTCACCACCGGGACAGCATCAAGAGACCCAGTACTTC.